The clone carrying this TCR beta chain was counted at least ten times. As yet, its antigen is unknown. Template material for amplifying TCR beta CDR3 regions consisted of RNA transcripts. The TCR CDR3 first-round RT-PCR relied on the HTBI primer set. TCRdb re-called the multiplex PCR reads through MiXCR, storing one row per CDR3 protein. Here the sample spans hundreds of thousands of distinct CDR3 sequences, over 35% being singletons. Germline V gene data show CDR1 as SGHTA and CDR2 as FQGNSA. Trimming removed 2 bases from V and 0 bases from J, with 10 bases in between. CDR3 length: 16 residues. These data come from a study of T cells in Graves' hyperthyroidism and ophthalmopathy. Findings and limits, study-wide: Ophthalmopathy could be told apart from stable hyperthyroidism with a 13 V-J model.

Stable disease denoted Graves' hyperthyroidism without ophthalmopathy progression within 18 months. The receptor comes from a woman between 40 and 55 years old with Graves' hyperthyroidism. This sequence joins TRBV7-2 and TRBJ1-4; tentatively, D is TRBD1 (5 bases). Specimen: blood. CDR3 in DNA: TGTGCCAGCAGCTTATGGTGGGGCCCAACTAATGAAAAACTGTTTTTT. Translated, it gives CASSLWWGPTNEKLFF. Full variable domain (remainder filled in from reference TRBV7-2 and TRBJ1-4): GAGVSQSPSNKVTEKGKDVELRCDPISGHTALYWYRQSLGQGLEFLIYFQGNSAPDKSGLPSDRFSAERTGGSVSTLTIQRTQQEDSAVYLCASSLWWGPTNEKLFFGSGTQLSVL.